The 21 T cell receptor beta chains given below trace back to one sample, sequenced in a study of blood T cells in healthy people across ages. The use of a sample-barcoded 5' primer and a J-beta primer mix characterized a second PCR of roughly 6 to 11 cycles. TCRdb itself ran the 5' RACE reads through MiXCR, one entry per CDR3 protein. This sample has about 1,000,000 distinct CDR3 sequences, with more than 40% found just once. The sequenced material came from blood. The receptors stem from a woman in her sixties in good health.

The genes are TRBV6-5 and TRBJ2-3, with TRBD1 matching over 10 bases. J gave up 3 bases and V 5 bases, and 5 bases lay outside the gene matches. This CDR3 comprises 15 residues. CDR1 is MNHEY, CDR2 SVGAGI, per germline. The CDR3 nucleotides are TGTGCCAGCAGTACGCGGACAGGGGGGACAGATACGCAGTATTTT. It is translated as CASSTRTGGTDTQYF.

This chain uses TRBV10-3 with TRBJ1-5; a weak D match, TRBD1 (5 bases). The V gene's germline CDR1 is ENHRY and CDR2 SYGVKD. The length of the CDR3 is 12 residues. The V gene lost 6 bases and the J gene lost 4 bases, with 7 bases spanning the gap. In DNA form, the CDR3 reads TGTGCCATCAGCGAGGGGAATCAGCCCCAGCATTTT. Residues: CAISEGNQPQHF.

CDR3 nucleotides: TGTGCCAGCAGCCATACACCGGGACAGGGGAACACCGGGGAGCTGTTTTTT. Translated: CASSHTPGQGNTGELFF. The chain employs TRBV9 and TRBJ2-2; 9 positions agree with TRBD1. The germline gives CDR1 SGDLS, CDR2 YYNGEE. V dropped 4 bases and J dropped 1; count of bases not matched to a gene: 8. CDR3 length: 17 residues.

This clonotype was seen many times. A much bigger clone sits one base away, suggesting this may be a read error. This chain joins TRBV5-1 and TRBJ2-1; D is unclear. The CDR3 extends over 12 amino acids. Germline V lookup: CDR1 SGHRS, CDR2 YFSETQ. CDR3 nucleotides: TGTGCCAGCAGCTTAGGGCACAATGAGCAGTTCTTC. It translates to CASSLGHNEQFF.

The chain recombines TRBV6-1 with TRBJ1-6, with 8 bases lining up with TRBD1. The CDR3 loop spans 15 amino acids. The V and J ends lost 5 bases and 7 bases, in that order; junction bases with no gene match: 7. Germline-derived CDR1 and CDR2 are MNHNS and SASEGT. The CDR3 DNA reads TGTGCCAGCAGTACCTGGACAGGGAACAATTCACCCCTCCACTTT. This sequence encodes CASSTWTGNNSPLHF.

The chain couples TRBV6-1 to TRBJ1-6; D is perhaps TRBD1 (6 bases). CDR3 length: 19 residues. The V gene lost 6 bases and the J gene lost 0 bases, with 21 bases spanning the gap. Germline lookup yields CDR1 MNHNS and CDR2 SASEGT. In DNA, the CDR3 is TGTGCCAGCAGCCAGACGGGACAAACAGGCCCCTCCTATAATTCACCCCTCCACTTT. It codes for CASSQTGQTGPSYNSPLHF.

This clonotype has just one count. The genes are TRBV6-5 and TRBJ1-6, with D possibly being TRBD1 (5 bases). The CDR3 length is 15 residues. Germline CDR1 and CDR2: MNHEY and SVGAGI. The germline V and J ends were trimmed by 7 bases and 7 bases, with 17 bases remaining between them. CDR3 coding DNA: TGTGCCAGCACAGGAACCGGGACGGCAAATTCACCCCTCCACTTT. Encoded protein: CASTGTGTANSPLHF.

V gene TRBV9 combines with J gene TRBJ2-1; D is undetermined. With 1 base removed from V and 2 bases from J, the gap between germline ends came to 7 bases. The CDR3 sequence is 14 residues long. Germline V lookup: CDR1 SGDLS, CDR2 YYNGEE. CDR3 sequence: CASSVQDTYNEQFF. Here the CDR3 DNA reads TGTGCCAGCAGCGTACAGGATACCTACAATGAGCAGTTCTTC.

With respect to this clonotype: Germline is not matched at one junction end, which may reflect a read error. The chain links TRBV9 to TRBJ2-1; the D gene is possibly TRBD2 (6 bases). There are 15 residues in the CDR3. From germline, CDR1 is SGDLS and CDR2 YYNGEE. The DNA of the CDR3 is TGTGCCAGCACCGTAGGCGGGACCTCCTACAATGAGCAGTTCTTC. It specifies CASTVGGTSYNEQFF.

The V gene is TRBV30, the J gene TRBJ2-5; TRBD2 matches at 10 bases. Germline lookup yields CDR1 GTSNPN and CDR2 SVGIG (reference sequence). CDR3 length: 13 amino acids. V trimming: 4 bases; J trimming: 5 bases; junction bases outside the gene matches: 4. This CDR3 is CAWTAGGPETQYF. DNA for the CDR3: TGTGCCTGGACAGCGGGAGGGCCGGAGACCCAGTACTTC.

There are a few counts of this clonotype. The chain is built from TRBV28 and TRBJ2-3; TRBD2 might be the D (5 bases). Trimming left V 8 bases short and J 5 bases short, with 26 bases between. The CDR3 totals 17 residues. Germline V gene sequence: CDR1 MDHEN, CDR2 SYDVKM. For the CDR3, the DNA is TGTGCCAGCGGCTACCAGTTGGCCGGACCAGAGGGAGATACGCAGTATTTT. It translates to CASGYQLAGPEGDTQYF.

The V call is TRBV20-1, the J call TRBJ2-5; TRBD2 aligns across 12 bases. CDR1 is DFQATT, CDR2 SNEGSKA, per germline (reference sequence). J lost 5 bases, V lost 4 bases, and 11 bases had no gene match. The CDR3 length is 16 residues. The CDR3 reads CSANPTSGRGGETQYF. The CDR3 DNA is TGCAGTGCTAATCCGACTAGCGGGAGAGGTGGGGAGACCCAGTACTTC.

The chain uses TRBV14 and TRBJ2-5; 11 bases agree with TRBD2. Germline CDR1 and CDR2: SGHDN and FVKESK. Losses at the gene ends were 4 bases for V and 11 bases for J; bases not matched to a gene: 12. The CDR3 has 15 amino acids. As DNA, the CDR3 is TGTGCCAGCAGCCCGATAGCGGGAGGGCCAAGTGTGCAGTACTTC. This sequence encodes CASSPIAGGPSVQYF.

CDR3 coding DNA: TGCGCCAGCAGCTCTGTTCCTAGCCCGAACACCGGGGAGCTGTTTTTT. Residues: CASSSVPSPNTGELFF. The chain recombines TRBV5-1 with TRBJ2-2; D possibly corresponds to TRBD2 (5 bases). The CDR3 length is 16 residues. Trimming pared 3 bases from V and 0 bases from J, leaving 12 bases between. Germline-derived CDR1 and CDR2 are SGHRS and YFSETQ.

This clonotype appeared once. This chain connects TRBV28 to TRBJ2-7; 7 positions match TRBD2. The CDR3 has 14 residues. J was trimmed by 3 bases and V by 3 bases; bases with no gene match: 5. Germline V lookup: CDR1 MDHEN, CDR2 SYDVKM. CDR3 sequence (DNA): TGTGCCAGCAGTTTCGGCGGGGGTCTCTACGAGCAGTACTTC. Protein: CASSFGGGLYEQYF.

This sequence joins TRBV20-1 and TRBJ2-4, with D possibly being TRBD2 (7 bases). The J call is uncertain, as TRBJ2-7 better fits the DNA end. This CDR3 is 14 amino acids long. The V gene's germline CDR1 is DFQATT and CDR2 SNEGSKA (reference sequence). CDR3 loop: CSARTSRGPDEQYF. The CDR3 region has the DNA TGCAGTGCTAGAACCTCGCGGGGGCCTGACGAGCAGTACTTC.

This chain joins TRBV28 and TRBJ1-1; 7 positions match TRBD1. The CDR3 is made up of 16 amino acids. V shed 5 bases and J 1 base; nucleotides not matched to a gene: 10. Germline V gene data show CDR1 as MDHEN and CDR2 as SYDVKM. In DNA form, the CDR3 reads TGTGCCAGCAGTGCTACCCCCGGGACAGCGAACACTGAAGCTTTCTTT. Amino acid sequence: CASSATPGTANTEAFF.

This clonotype showed up just once. The V call is TRBV5-1, the J call TRBJ1-1; maybe TRBD1 (6 bases). Per the germline V gene, CDR1 is SGHRS and CDR2 is YFSETQ. The CDR3 is made up of 14 amino acids. Trimming removed 1 base at V and 5 bases at J, with 12 bases between. In nucleotides, the CDR3 is TGCGCCAGCAGCTTGCGCAGGGACAAGACTGAAGCTTTCTTT. It translates to CASSLRRDKTEAFF.

This clonotype was detected a few times. The CDR3 region has the DNA TGTGCCAGCCGGACTAGCGGGTTCCAAGAGACCCAGTACTTC. Translation: CASRTSGFQETQYF. The chain is built from TRBV2 and TRBJ2-5; 11 bases are shared with TRBD2. The V segment lost 8 bases and the J segment 1 base; nucleotides outside the gene matches: 3. Germline V gene sequence: CDR1 SNHLY, CDR2 FYNNEI. The CDR3 is 14 amino acids.

The chain combines TRBV20-1 with TRBJ1-5; the match to TRBD1 covers 8 bases. The CDR3 is made up of 14 amino acids. Germline-derived CDR1 and CDR2 are DFQATT and SNEGSKA (reference sequence). With 4 bases clipped from V and 2 bases from J, the junction kept 4 bases outside the gene matches. The CDR3 spells CSATQGAGNQPQHF. The DNA of the CDR3 is TGCAGTGCTACCCAGGGGGCGGGCAATCAGCCCCAGCATTTT.

This sequence joins TRBV5-1 and TRBJ2-5, with 10 bases aligning to TRBD1. The V gene end was trimmed by 5 bases and the J gene end by 11 bases; junction bases not matched to a gene: 9. This CDR3 is built from 13 residues. CDR1 is SGHRS and CDR2 is YFSETQ in the germline V gene. The chain's CDR3 is CASRRDRGEEQYF. The CDR3 DNA follows: TGCGCCAGCAGGAGGGACAGGGGTGAAGAGCAGTACTTC.